The rows below give T cell receptor beta chains drawn from one sample of a study of cytomegalovirus exposure and HLA in healthy donors. The protocol was immunoSEQ multiplex PCR, while the TCRdb copy is restricted to in-frame clones and leaves out a portion. There are 140,000 to 150,000 clones in the sample, with 0.85% to 1% held by the top ten. Sequencing input: PBMCs. All receptors derive from a male donor in good health and CMV-seronegative. Both conserved end residues are part of each CDR3. Each record gives: J gene, V gene, CDR3 protein.

j_gene: TRBJ1-1
v_gene: TRBV7-9
CDR3aa: CASSLGFLDNPKAFF

j_gene: TRBJ1-1
v_gene: TRBV2
CDR3aa: CASSFFGQGRLSTEAFF

j_gene: TRBJ2-7
v_gene: TRBV5-4
CDR3aa: CASSLGLAGVSYEQYF

j_gene: TRBJ1-4
v_gene: TRBV29-1
CDR3aa: CSVTGQAGVEEKLFF

j_gene: TRBJ2-5
v_gene: TRBV28
CDR3aa: CASSLRQGKLDQETQYF

j_gene: TRBJ1-1
v_gene: TRBV6-5
CDR3aa: CATSITGVNTEAFF

j_gene: TRBJ2-1
v_gene: TRBV9
CDR3aa: CASSAQRAGVLINEQFF

j_gene: TRBJ1-1
v_gene: TRBV5-1
CDR3aa: CASSLEGRVTEAFF

j_gene: TRBJ1-2
v_gene: TRBV18
CDR3aa: CASSPGQGDGYTF

j_gene: TRBJ2-3
v_gene: TRBV19
CDR3aa: CASSPPGAGRDTDTQYF

j_gene: TRBJ1-5
v_gene: TRBV30
CDR3aa: CAWSHLGTGAQPQHF

j_gene: TRBJ2-7
v_gene: TRBV30
CDR3aa: CAWSVPGSGRDFEQYF

j_gene: TRBJ2-5
v_gene: TRBV29-1
CDR3aa: CSVVRVETQYF

j_gene: TRBJ1-2
v_gene: TRBV28
CDR3aa: CASSLDRSYGYTF

j_gene: TRBJ1-1
v_gene: TRBV5-1
CDR3aa: CASSVQTGNTEAFF

j_gene: TRBJ2-5
v_gene: TRBV5-1
CDR3aa: CASSLGGAQETQYF